This T cell receptor (beta chain) was profiled in a study of cytomegalovirus exposure and HLA in healthy donors. Study-wide points: Specificity of a few CMV-associated chains for CMV antigens was verified in vitro.

Primers included in the PCR were 60 Vbeta and 13 Jbeta primers. Clones were sequenced by immunoSEQ multiplex PCR, and TCRdb holds only the in-frame ones, with some missing. The listing records just under 80,000 clones. As regards this clone: Antigen specificity is unknown.

Germline V CDR1 and CDR2: MDHEN, SYDVKM. CDR3 length equals 15 residues. V trimming: 7 bases; J trimming: 5 bases; junction bases outside the gene matches: 13. Material for sequencing was PBMCs. V usage is TRBV28 and J usage is TRBJ1-1; 7 bases match TRBD1. This TCR was recovered from a man aged 18-30 years in good health and CMV-seropositive. CDR3: CASTPVRGGRTEAFF. CDR3 bases: TGTGCCAGCACTCCCGTGCGAGGGGGCCGTACTGAAGCTTTCTTT.